The entry below gives a single T cell receptor (beta chain) sequence along with its context. The antigen is undetermined. Second-dose recipients at about 4 or about 12 weeks were treated as one pooled group. The data are from a study of T cell responses to AZD1222 COVID-19 vaccine. The study's findings and limits: Vaccination with two AZD1222 doses was followed by a rise in Spike-specific TCR breadth and depth.

The table came from immunoSEQ multiplex PCR; TCRdb's copy has only in-frame clones and leaves some out. Of tens of thousands of clones in the sample, more than 85% were seen once. The length of the CDR3 is 13 residues. Germline loops: CDR1 SQVTM, CDR2 ANQGSEA. V was shortened by 6 bases and J by 0 bases, with 11 bases between the two germline ends. This clonotype was obtained from an adult who received the AZD1222 COVID-19 vaccine. The chain uses TRBV29-1 and TRBJ1-2; D possibly corresponds to TRBD1 (5 bases). Sequenced material: peripheral blood, taken 28 days after the second AZD1222 dose. CDR3 nucleotides: TGCAGCGTCCCGACAGCAGCTAACTATGGCTACACCTTC. Translating it yields CSVPTAANYGYTF. The full variable domain, its missing parts supplied by reference TRBV29-1 and TRBJ1-2, is SAVISQKPSRDICQRGTSLTIQCQVDSQVTMMFWYRQQPGQSLTLIATANQGSEATYESGFVIDKFPISRPNLTFSTLTVSNMSPEDSSIYLCSVPTAANYGYTFGSGTRLTVV.